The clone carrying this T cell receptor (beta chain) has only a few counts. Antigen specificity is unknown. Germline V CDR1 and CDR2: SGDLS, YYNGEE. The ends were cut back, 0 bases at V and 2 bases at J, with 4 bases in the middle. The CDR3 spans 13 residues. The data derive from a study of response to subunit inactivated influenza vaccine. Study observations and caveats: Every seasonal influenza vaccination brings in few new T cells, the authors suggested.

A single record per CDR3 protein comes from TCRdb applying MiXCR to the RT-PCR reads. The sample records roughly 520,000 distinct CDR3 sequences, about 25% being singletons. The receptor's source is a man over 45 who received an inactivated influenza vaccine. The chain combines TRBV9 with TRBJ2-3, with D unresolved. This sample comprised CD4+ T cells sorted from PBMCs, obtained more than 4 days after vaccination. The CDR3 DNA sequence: TGTGCCAGCAGCGTAGCCCACACAGATACGCAGTATTTT. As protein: CASSVAHTDTQYF.